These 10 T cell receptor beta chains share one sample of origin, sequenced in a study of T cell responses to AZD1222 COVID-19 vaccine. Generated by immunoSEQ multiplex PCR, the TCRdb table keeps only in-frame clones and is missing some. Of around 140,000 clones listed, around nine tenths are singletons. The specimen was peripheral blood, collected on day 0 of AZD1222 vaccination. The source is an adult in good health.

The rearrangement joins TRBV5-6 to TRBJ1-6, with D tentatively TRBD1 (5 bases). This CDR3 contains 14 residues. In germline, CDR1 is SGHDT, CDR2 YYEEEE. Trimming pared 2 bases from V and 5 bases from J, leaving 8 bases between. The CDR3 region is CASSLGANNSPLHF. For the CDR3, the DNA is TGTGCCAGCAGCTTAGGGGCAAATAATTCACCCCTCCACTTT.

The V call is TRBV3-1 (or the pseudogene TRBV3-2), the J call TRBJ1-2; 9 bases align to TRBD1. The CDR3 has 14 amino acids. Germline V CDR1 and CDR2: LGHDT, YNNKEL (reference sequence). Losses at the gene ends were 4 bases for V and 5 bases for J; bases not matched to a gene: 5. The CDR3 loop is CASSPGTGTYGYTF. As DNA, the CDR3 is TGTGCCAGCAGCCCCGGGACAGGGACTTATGGCTACACCTTC.

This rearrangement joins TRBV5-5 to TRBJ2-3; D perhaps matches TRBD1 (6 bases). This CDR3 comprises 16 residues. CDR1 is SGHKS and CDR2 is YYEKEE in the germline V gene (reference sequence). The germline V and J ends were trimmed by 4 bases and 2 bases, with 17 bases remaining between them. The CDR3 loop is CASSVGGQGPTDTQYF. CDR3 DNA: TGTGCCAGCAGCGTTGGGGGCCAGGGGCCCACAGATACGCAGTATTTT.

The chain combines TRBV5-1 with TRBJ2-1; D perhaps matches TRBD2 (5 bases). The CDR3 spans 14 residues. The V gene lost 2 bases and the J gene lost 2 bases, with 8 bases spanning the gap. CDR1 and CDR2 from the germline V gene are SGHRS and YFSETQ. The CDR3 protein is CASSFGVPYNEQFF. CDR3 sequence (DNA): TGCGCCAGCAGCTTCGGGGTACCCTACAATGAGCAGTTCTTC.

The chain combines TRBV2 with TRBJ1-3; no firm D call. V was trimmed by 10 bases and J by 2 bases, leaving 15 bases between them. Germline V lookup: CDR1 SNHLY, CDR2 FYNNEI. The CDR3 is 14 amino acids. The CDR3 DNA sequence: TGTGCCAACGCATCGACTGGGCCTGGAAACACCATATATTTT. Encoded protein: CANASTGPGNTIYF.

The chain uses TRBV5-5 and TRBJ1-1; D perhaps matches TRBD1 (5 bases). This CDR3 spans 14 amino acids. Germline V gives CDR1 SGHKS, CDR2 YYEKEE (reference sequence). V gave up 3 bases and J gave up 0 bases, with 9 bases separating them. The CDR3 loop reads CASSWDGMNTEAFF. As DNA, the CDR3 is TGTGCCAGCAGCTGGGACGGTATGAACACTGAAGCTTTCTTT.

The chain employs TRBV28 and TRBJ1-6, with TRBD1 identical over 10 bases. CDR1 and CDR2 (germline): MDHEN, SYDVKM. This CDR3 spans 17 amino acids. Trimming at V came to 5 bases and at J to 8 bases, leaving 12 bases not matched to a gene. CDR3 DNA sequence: TGTGCCAGCAGTCCACAGTTGACAGGGGGCGTATATTCACCCCTCCACTTT. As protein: CASSPQLTGGVYSPLHF. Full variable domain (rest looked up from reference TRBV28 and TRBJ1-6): DVKVTQSSRYLVKRTGEKVFLECVQDMDHENMFWYRQDPGLGLRLIYFSYDVKMKEKGDIPEGYSVSREKKERFSLILESASTNQTSMYLCASSPQLTGGVYSPLHFGNGTRLTVT.

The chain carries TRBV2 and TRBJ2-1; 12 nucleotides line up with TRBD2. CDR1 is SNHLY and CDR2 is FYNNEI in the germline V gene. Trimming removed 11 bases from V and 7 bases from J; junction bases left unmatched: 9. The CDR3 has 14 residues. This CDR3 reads CARRLAGVRNEQFF. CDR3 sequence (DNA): TGTGCCCGCCGACTAGCGGGAGTTAGGAATGAGCAGTTCTTC.

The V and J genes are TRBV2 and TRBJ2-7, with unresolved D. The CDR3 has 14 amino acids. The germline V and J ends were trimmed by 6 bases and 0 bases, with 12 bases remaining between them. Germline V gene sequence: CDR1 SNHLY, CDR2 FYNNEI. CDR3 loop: CASRAGQYSYEQYF. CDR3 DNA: TGTGCCAGCAGGGCCGGGCAGTACTCCTACGAGCAGTACTTC.

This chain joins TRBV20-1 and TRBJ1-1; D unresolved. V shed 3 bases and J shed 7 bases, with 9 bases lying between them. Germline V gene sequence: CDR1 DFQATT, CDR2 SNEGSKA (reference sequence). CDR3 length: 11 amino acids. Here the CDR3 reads CSASRVFEAFF. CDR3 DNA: TGCAGTGCTAGTCGGGTTTTTGAAGCTTTCTTT.